A single sample gave rise to the 12 T cell receptor beta chains below, sequenced in a study of neurological immune-mediated disorders. TCRdb called the 5' RACE reads again in MiXCR, with one record for every CDR3 protein. The sample has 27,000 or so distinct CDR3 sequences; 15% are singletons. Sequencing used PBMCs. These TCRs come from a man between 65 and 79 years old in good health.

About this clonotype: At one of its ends the junction is not consistent with the germline gene, which may arise from a read error. The chain joins TRBV11-2 to TRBJ2-3; D could derive from TRBD1 or TRBD2 (6 bases each). CDR3 length: 15 amino acids. Germline V gives CDR1 SGHAT, CDR2 FQNNGV. CDR3 sequence reads: CASSRHGGVADTQYF. CDR3 bases: TGTGCCAGCAGCCGCCACGGGGGCGTGGCAGATACGCAGTATTTC.

There are many counts of this clonotype. J is TRBJ1-1 and V is TRBV6-2 or TRBV6-3; D call uncertain. V shed 8 bases and J shed 3 bases, with 13 bases lying between them. Germline loops: CDR1 MNHEY, CDR2 SVGEGT. This CDR3 region has 13 residues. This chain's CDR3 is CASRGPSDTEAFF. Written as DNA, the CDR3 is TGTGCCAGCCGGGGTCCCTCGGACACTGAAGCTTTCTTT.

This clonotype occurred many times. The chain uses TRBV6-2 or TRBV6-3 and TRBJ1-1; 7 nucleotides match TRBD1. The CDR3 spans 14 residues. Germline trimming cut 6 bases from V and 3 bases from J; bases unmatched to any gene: 7. CDR1 and CDR2 from the germline V gene are MNHEY and SVGEGT. The CDR3 sequence is CASRPWTGHTEAFF. The CDR3 DNA reads TGTGCCAGCAGACCCTGGACAGGCCACACTGAAGCTTTCTTT.

This clonotype was seen repeatedly, ten times or more. The chain recombines TRBV14 with TRBJ1-2; D uncertain. This CDR3 spans 16 amino acids. From germline, CDR1 is SGHDN and CDR2 FVKESK. V was shortened by 4 bases and J by 4 bases, with 19 bases between the two germline ends. As DNA, the CDR3 is TGTGCCAGCAGCCTCACCCTCGGGGAGTCTGCCTATGGCTACACCTTC. Its translation: CASSLTLGESAYGYTF.

The chain is built from TRBV7-3 and TRBJ2-3, with 12 bases identical to TRBD2. V trimming: 5 bases; J trimming: 6 bases; junction bases outside the gene matches: 6. In germline, CDR1 is SGHTA, CDR2 FQGTGA. The CDR3 length is 15 residues. In DNA form, the CDR3 reads TGTGCCAGCAGCCCCGGACTAGCGGGGTGGGATACGCAGTATTTT. Its translation is CASSPGLAGWDTQYF.

This clonotype has a count of ten or more. The CDR3 DNA sequence: TGTGCCAGCAGCTTGGGGGGGGGCTTTGGAGATACGCAGTATTTT. Encoded protein: CASSLGGGFGDTQYF. The gene calls are TRBV7-2 and TRBJ2-3, with a tentative D call TRBD2 (7 bases). Trimming removed 3 bases from V and 5 bases from J, with 15 bases in between. The length of the CDR3 is 15 residues. Germline loops: CDR1 SGHTA, CDR2 FQGNSA.

This clonotype has a count of ten or more. J is TRBJ1-1 and V is TRBV28, with D perhaps TRBD1 (6 bases). This CDR3 is built from 14 residues. The ends were cut back, 2 bases at V and 5 bases at J, with 12 bases in the middle. CDR1 is MDHEN and CDR2 is SYDVKM in the germline V gene. The CDR3 nucleotides read TGTGCCAGCAGTTTAGGGGGGCGAGGTACTGAAGCTTTCTTT. Translation gives CASSLGGRGTEAFF.

This clonotype was counted at least ten times. The J gene is TRBJ1-1, the V gene TRBV6-2 or TRBV6-3, with a possible D match to TRBD1 (6 bases). Trimming left V 4 bases short and J 0 bases short, with 24 bases between. Germline V gene lookup returns CDR1 MNHEY and CDR2 SVGEGT. The CDR3 totals 19 residues. The CDR3 coding sequence is TGTGCCAGCAGTTTCTCCCCCCAAGGACAGTCTACCATGAACACTGAAGCTTTCTTT. Translating gives CASSFSPQGQSTMNTEAFF.

At least ten counts were recorded for this clonotype. The chain carries TRBV5-1 and TRBJ2-7; 8 bases are a match to TRBD1. The CDR3 is 12 amino acids. The germline gives CDR1 SGHRS, CDR2 YFSETQ. With 0 bases clipped from V and 7 bases from J, the junction kept 0 bases outside the gene matches. For the CDR3, the DNA is TGCGCCAGCAGCTTGGGGGACAGGGAGCAGTACTTC. Amino acids: CASSLGDREQYF. The full variable domain, in which reference TRBV5-1 and TRBJ2-7 provide the parts outside the CDR3, is KAGVTQTPRYLIKTRGQQVTLSCSPISGHRSVSWYQQTPGQGLQFLFEYFSETQRNKGNFPGRFSGRQFSNSRSEMNVSTLELGDSALYLCASSLGDREQYFGPGTRLTVT.

This clonotype showed up many times. The V and J genes are TRBV10-2 and TRBJ1-3, with a tentative D call TRBD1 (6 bases). The germline V and J ends were trimmed by 6 bases and 7 bases, with 16 bases remaining between them. In germline, CDR1 is WSHSY, CDR2 SAAADI. The CDR3 covers 14 residues. DNA of the CDR3: TGCGCCAGCAGGGAAATGGACAGCGGGAACACCATATATTTT. Translated, it gives CASREMDSGNTIYF.

Many counts were recorded for this clonotype. Here the CDR3 DNA reads TGTGCCAGCAGTTTAGCAGGATCGGGAATCGAGCAGTACTTC. It encodes CASSLAGSGIEQYF. The chain carries TRBV27 and TRBJ2-7, with D maybe TRBD2 (5 bases). CDR1 and CDR2 (germline): MNHEY, SMNVEV (reference sequence). V was trimmed by 2 bases and J by 6 bases, leaving 14 bases between them. The CDR3 totals 14 residues.

In its sample, this clonotype was seen many times. The V call is TRBV5-1, the J call TRBJ2-3; a weak D match, TRBD1 (7 bases). Germline assignment: CDR1 SGHRS and CDR2 YFSETQ. The V end lost 4 bases, the J end lost 8 bases, and 20 bases lay between the germline ends. The CDR3 loop spans 15 amino acids. The CDR3 reads CASSAGTAQTGTQYF. CDR3 sequence (DNA): TGCGCCAGCAGCGCGGGGACAGCCCAAACCGGTACGCAGTATTTT.